This section outlines one T cell receptor beta chain sequence together with its context. Its antigen is unknown. Time point in this sample: week 5, during vaccination. Doses comprised 300 ug of mutant IDH1 20-mer peptide each, plus topical imiquimod. The data were obtained in a study of a mutant IDH1 vaccine in newly diagnosed glioma. Across the study: Onset of vaccination occurred 4-6 weeks following radiotherapy alone, or with temozolomide cycles. Patients were pretreated with radiotherapy, temozolomide, or both, mostly both. General study points: The study observed vaccine-induced immune responses in about 93% of patients.

V was trimmed by 0 bases and J by 4 bases, leaving 16 bases between them. Germline CDR1 SGHKS, CDR2 YYEKEE (reference sequence). The CDR3 is 16 amino acids. Clones were read by immunoSEQ multiplex PCR, and TCRdb kept only the in-frame ones, dropping some. The profile covers roughly 54,000 clones, with approximately 80% appearing a single time and approximately 3.1% taken by the ten largest. The chain links TRBV5-5 to TRBJ1-1; D call uncertain. This material consisted of PBMCs, taken from a glioma patient whose treatment included an IDH1 peptide vaccine. The clonotype was recovered from a man aged 25-45 years with glioma. Written as DNA, the CDR3 is TGTGCCAGCAGCTTGGAACGCTCCCTTGCTGGCACTGAAGCTTTCTTT. It encodes CASSLERSLAGTEAFF.